These T cell receptor beta chains were read from a single sample in a study of blood T cell repertoires in COVID-19. Here immunoSEQ multiplex PCR was the method, and the copy in TCRdb shows in-frame clones only, minus some. The sample contains 250,000 or so clones, under 85% of which appear only once. Sequencing used PBMCs or T cells enriched from blood (not recorded which). These receptors came from a man aged 60 to 69 who had recovered from COVID-19. Both conserved end residues are part of each CDR3. The D gene is left open where the match is weak. Size is stated for part of the rows, as once, few or many counts, or as a class when the clone is expanded.

J gene | V gene | clone size | D gene | CDR3 DNA | CDR3 protein
TRBJ2-1 | TRBV6-5 | . | TRBD1 | TGTGCCAGCAGTCGAGACAGGGACTCCTACAATGAGCAGTTCTTC | CASSRDRDSYNEQFF
TRBJ1-6 | TRBV19 | . | TRBD1 | TGTGCCAGTAGGAGCCCGGGACAGGGGGCGTCGAATTCACCCCTCCACTTT | CASRSPGQGASNSPLHF
TRBJ2-1 | TRBV9 | . | . | TGTGCCAGCAGCGTAGATTCTAGATACAATGAGCAGTTCTTC | CASSVDSRYNEQFF
TRBJ2-7 | TRBV18 | . | TRBD1 | TGTGCCAGCTCATACACCGGGACAGGGGGGTACGAGCAGTACTTC | CASSYTGTGGYEQYF
TRBJ1-4 | TRBV15 | . | . | TGTGCCACCAGCAGAGATCCCGGTTCGAATGAAAAACTGTTTTTT | CATSRDPGSNEKLFF
TRBJ2-5 | TRBV7-2 | few | TRBD2 | TGTGCCAGCAGCTTAGCGGGTAGCGGGGGGGTTGAGACCCAGTACTTC | CASSLAGSGGVETQYF
TRBJ1-1 | TRBV24-1 | once | TRBD1 | TGTGCCACCAGTGATTCACCGGGACAGGGGGCGCGGACTGAAGCTTTCTTT | CATSDSPGQGARTEAFF
TRBJ2-1 | TRBV11-2 | . | . | TGTGCCAGCAGCTTTCGAGCGGACAGCTCCTACAATGAGCAGTTCTTC | CASSFRADSSYNEQFF
TRBJ2-7 | TRBV4-2 | . | TRBD1 | TGTGCCAGCAGCCAAGCCGGACAGGGGGCGCTTGGGCAGTACTTC | CASSQAGQGALGQYF
TRBJ1-2 | TRBV20-1 | . | TRBD1 | TGCAGCCCTCAGGGGGTTTATGGCTACACCTTC | CSPQGVYGYTF
TRBJ1-4 | TRBV3-1/TRBV3-2 | . | . | TGTGCCAGCAGCCAAGATAGGGGTTTTAATGAAAAACTGTTTTTT | CASSQDRGFNEKLFF
TRBJ1-2 | TRBV11-2 | . | . | TGTGCCAGCACCCCCGGGACACTTGGTCATGGCTACACCTTC | CASTPGTLGHGYTF
TRBJ1-5 | TRBV6-5 | once | . | TGTGCCAGCACGCTGGGGGCCGTGGGCAATCAGCCCCAGCATTTT | CASTLGAVGNQPQHF
TRBJ1-6 | TRBV2 | few | . | TGTGCCAGCAGTACCCGGGACTGGGATTCACCCCTCCACTTT | CASSTRDWDSPLHF
TRBJ1-1 | TRBV4-2 | . | TRBD1 | TGTGCCAGCAGCCAAGATAGCGGCAGGGGGCGCGGGACTGAAGCTTTCTTT | CASSQDSGRGRGTEAFF
TRBJ1-2 | TRBV20-1 | . | . | TGCAGTGCTAGTACACAGGGAGCCTATGGCTACACCTTC | CSASTQGAYGYTF
TRBJ1-3 | TRBV3-1/TRBV3-2 | . | . | TGTGCCAGCAGCTTATCGGAGTCCTCTGGAAACACCATATATTTT | CASSLSESSGNTIYF
TRBJ2-7 | TRBV6-5 | . | . | TGTGCCAGCAGTTCACACTACGAGCAGTACTTC | CASSSHYEQYF
TRBJ2-7 | TRBV29-1 | . | . | TGCAGCGTTGAACCGGACAACTCCTACGAGCAGTACTTC | CSVEPDNSYEQYF
TRBJ2-7 | TRBV4-3 | . | TRBD1 | TGCGCCAGCAGCCGCATCGGGACAGGGGTTGGCGAGCAGTACTTC | CASSRIGTGVGEQYF
TRBJ1-3 | TRBV6-5 | once | TRBD1 | TGTGCCAGCAGATCTGACAGGGCCTCTGGAAACACCATATATTTT | CASRSDRASGNTIYF
TRBJ2-5 | TRBV9 | . | TRBD2 | TGTGCCAGCAGCATTAGCGGGGCGCAAGAGACCCAGTACTTC | CASSISGAQETQYF
TRBJ1-4 | TRBV15 | few | . | TGTGCCACCAGCAGAACCGCCAGCGCAACTAATGAAAAACTGTTTTTT | CATSRTASATNEKLFF
TRBJ2-7 | TRBV3-1/TRBV3-2 | . | TRBD1 | TGTGCCAGCAGGGGACAGGGTTTGTACGAGCAGTACTTC | CASRGQGLYEQYF
TRBJ2-1 | TRBV19 | once | TRBD1 | TGTGCCAGTAGTAAACGGACAGGGGGCGGCAATGAGCAGTTCTTC | CASSKRTGGGNEQFF
TRBJ2-1 | TRBV5-8 | . | . | TGTGCCAGCAGCTTTCAGGGGCCCCTCAATGAGCAGTTCTTC | CASSFQGPLNEQFF
TRBJ2-5 | TRBV7-7 | . | TRBD2 | TGTGCTAGCAGCTTACGGACTAGCGGGGGGGCAGAGACCCAGTACTTC | CASSLRTSGGAETQYF
TRBJ2-5 | TRBV12-3/TRBV12-4 | . | . | TGTGCCAGCAGCGTCAGGGTTTGGGAGACCCAGTACTTC | CASSVRVWETQYF
TRBJ2-3 | TRBV30 | once | TRBD2 | TGTGCCTGGAGCCGGGGGGGGGCGAGAGATACGCAGTATTTT | CAWSRGGARDTQYF
TRBJ2-5 | TRBV7-2 | . | . | TGTGCCAGCAGCTTACCAGTTGAGACCCAGTACTTC | CASSLPVETQYF
TRBJ2-1 | TRBV14 | . | TRBD2 | TGTGCCAGCAGCCAAGATCTTAGCGGGGGGGCCGGTTCCAATGAGCAGTTCTTC | CASSQDLSGGAGSNEQFF